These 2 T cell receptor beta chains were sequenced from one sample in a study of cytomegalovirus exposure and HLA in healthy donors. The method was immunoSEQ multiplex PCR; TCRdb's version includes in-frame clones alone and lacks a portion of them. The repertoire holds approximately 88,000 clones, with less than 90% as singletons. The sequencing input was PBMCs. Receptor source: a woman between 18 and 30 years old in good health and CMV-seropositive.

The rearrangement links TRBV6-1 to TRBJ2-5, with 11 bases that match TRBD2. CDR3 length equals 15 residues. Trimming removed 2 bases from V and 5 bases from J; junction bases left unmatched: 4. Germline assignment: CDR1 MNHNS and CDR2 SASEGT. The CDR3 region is CASSEFSGGAETQYF. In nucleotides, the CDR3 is TGTGCCAGCAGTGAATTTAGCGGGGGGGCGGAGACCCAGTACTTC.

The CDR3 DNA reads as TGTGCCAGCAGCTTGGACAGGCCTAACTCCTACGAGCAGTACTTC. Residues: CASSLDRPNSYEQYF. The gene calls are TRBV7-2 and TRBJ2-7; 7 bases are a match to TRBD1. The junction had 5 bases not matched to a gene; V was cut back by 3 bases and J by 0 bases. The germline V gene encodes CDR1 SGHTA and CDR2 FQGNSA. This CDR3 has 15 amino acids. Complete variable domain (other parts from reference TRBV7-2 and TRBJ2-7): GAGVSQSPSNKVTEKGKDVELRCDPISGHTALYWYRQSLGQGLEFLIYFQGNSAPDKSGLPSDRFSAERTGGSVSTLTIQRTQQEDSAVYLCASSLDRPNSYEQYFGPGTRLTVT.